This record concerns one T cell receptor beta chain sequence. This entry is derived from a study of patients and donors after allogeneic stem cell transplantation. The CDR3 length is 15 residues. Germline V gene data show CDR1 as SGHKS and CDR2 as YYEKEE (reference sequence). V dropped 0 bases and J dropped 4; count of bases not matched to a gene: 4. MiXCR, run by TCRdb on the RT-PCR reads, gives a single entry per CDR3 protein. The sample consists of 900,000 to 1,000,000 distinct CDR3 sequences, roughly 18% of them appearing once. V gene TRBV5-5 combines with J gene TRBJ2-5; TRBD1 matches at 9 bases. The origin of this receptor is a human donor who was either an allogeneic HSCT recipient or a stem cell or donor lymphocyte infusion donor (not recorded which). It is not recorded whose cells these are; they may come from a transplant donor. Sequenced: blood, either unsorted or a sorted T cell fraction (not recorded which). CDR3 protein: CASSLDRGRSETQYF. In DNA form, the CDR3 reads TGTGCCAGCAGCTTGGACAGGGGGCGCTCAGAGACCCAGTACTTC. Combining the CDR3 with reference TRBV5-5 and TRBJ2-5 gives the whole variable domain DAGVTQSPTHLIKTRGQQVTLRCSPISGHKSVSWYQQVLGQGPQFIFQYYEKEERGRGNFPDRFSARQFPNYSSELNVNALLLGDSALYLCASSLDRGRSETQYFGPGTRLLVL.